This T cell receptor (beta chain) was profiled in a study of T cell responses to AZD1222 COVID-19 vaccine. Findings of the study overall: Seropositive status at baseline applied to only a handful of AZD1222 recipients. Mapped onto spike, vaccine-associated CD4 TCRs spanned it and were dominant at 160-218 and 743-854.

TCRdb's table, derived via immunoSEQ multiplex PCR, lists solely in-frame clones and lacks some. The table records 150,000 or so clones, approximately 90% of them present only once. As for this clone: The target antigen is unknown.

CDR3 length: 14 residues. V lost 4 bases and J lost 4; bases outside the gene matches: 3. Germline assignment: CDR1 MNHNY and CDR2 SVGAGI (reference sequence). The chain uses TRBV6-6 and TRBJ1-2, with 10 bases matching TRBD1. The specimen was peripheral blood, collected on day 0 of AZD1222 vaccination. The sequence was collected from an adult in good health. The CDR3 is CASSFGTGVYGYTF. DNA of the CDR3: TGTGCCAGCAGTTTTGGGACAGGGGTCTATGGCTACACCTTC.